This TCR beta chain was captured by sequencing in a study of T cells in Graves' hyperthyroidism and ophthalmopathy. This clonotype was detected many times. Researchers took RNA transcripts and amplified the TCR beta CDR3 regions from them. HTBI primers were used for first-round RT-PCR of the TCR CDR3. Each CDR3 protein is one row after TCRdb ran MiXCR on the multiplex PCR reads. Among about 290,000 distinct CDR3 sequences listed, roughly 15% were seen once. Germline V gene lookup returns CDR1 SGHRS and CDR2 YFSETQ. The length of the CDR3 is 20 residues. Trimming left V 4 bases short and J 8 bases short, with 36 bases between.

The chain carries TRBV5-1 and TRBJ1-2; tentatively, D is TRBD1 (5 bases). Material: blood. This receptor was identified in a man younger than 40 with Graves' hyperthyroidism. The CDR3 bases are TGCGCCAGCAGCGGAGGGACTGACGGCTATTCGGGCTATGGCTACAAGGGCTACACCTTC. Protein product: CASSGGTDGYSGYGYKGYTF.